The next 27 T cell receptor beta chains were all read from a single sample in a study of blood T cells in healthy people across ages. It was with a sample-barcoded 5' primer and a J-beta primer mix that a second PCR of about 7 to 12 cycles was run. TCRdb redid the calling of the 5' RACE reads with MiXCR, one entry per CDR3 protein. This sample yields about 840,000 distinct CDR3 sequences, of which about 27% are seen a single time; roughly 10% belongs to the top ten. These data also featured in a second study, about T cells of mothers and their children.

Sequenced material: blood. These receptor sequences come from a woman aged 40-49 years in good health.

The chain couples TRBV27 to TRBJ2-3, with 10 bases lining up with TRBD2. The V segment lost 3 bases and the J segment 3 bases; nucleotides outside the gene matches: 9. The germline V gene encodes CDR1 MNHEY and CDR2 SMNVEV (reference sequence). The CDR3 covers 17 residues. CDR3 coding DNA: TGTGCCAGCAGTTTTGAATTAGTGACTAGCGGGACAGATACGCAGTATTTT. Translating gives CASSFELVTSGTDTQYF.

The genes are TRBV28 and TRBJ2-1; weak D call: TRBD1 (5 bases). V was cut by 5 bases and J by 2 bases, with 13 bases left in between. This CDR3 is built from 15 residues. In germline, CDR1 is MDHEN, CDR2 SYDVKM. CDR3 residues: CASSNPGRAYNEQFF. The CDR3 DNA is TGTGCCAGCAGTAATCCAGGCAGGGCCTACAATGAGCAGTTCTTC.

Only a few counts were recorded for this clonotype. V and J are TRBV7-2 and TRBJ2-5; a weak D match, TRBD2 (6 bases). V lost 0 bases to trimming and J lost 5 bases, with 16 bases between them. From germline, CDR1 is SGHTA and CDR2 FQGNSA. The CDR3 runs 16 residues. The CDR3 region has the DNA TGTGCCAGCAGCTTAGCGAGTAATCTGGAGGGGGAGACCCAGTACTTC. Amino acids: CASSLASNLEGETQYF.

This clonotype came up a few times. The rearrangement joins TRBV11-2 to TRBJ1-1, with TRBD1 as a possible D gene (5 bases). CDR1 is SGHAT and CDR2 is FQNNGV in the germline V gene. There are 13 residues in the CDR3. The V gene lost 1 base and the J gene lost 6 bases, with 9 bases spanning the gap. The chain's CDR3 is CASSLVQASEAFF. CDR3 coding DNA: TGTGCCAGCAGCTTAGTACAGGCATCTGAAGCTTTCTTT. The full variable domain, rest sourced from reference TRBV11-2 and TRBJ1-1, is EAGVAQSPRYKIIEKRQSVAFWCNPISGHATLYWYQQILGQGPKLLIQFQNNGVVDDSQLPKDRFSAERLKGVDSTLKIQPAKLEDSAVYLCASSLVQASEAFFGQGTRLTVV.

This clonotype appeared many times. This rearrangement joins TRBV4-1 to TRBJ2-1; TRBD2 aligns across 12 bases. Germline CDR1 MGHRA, CDR2 YSYEKL. V trimming: 0 bases; J trimming: 4 bases; junction bases outside the gene matches: 22. This CDR3 contains 23 residues. CDR3 DNA: TGCGCCAGCAGCCAAGATCGGGTCCCAGGTGCTAGCGGGGGGGTAGCGTTTTACAATGAGCAGTTCTTC. Translating it yields CASSQDRVPGASGGVAFYNEQFF.

In its sample, this clonotype was seen a few times. The chain carries TRBV7-9 and TRBJ2-3; D may be TRBD2 (7 bases). With 5 bases removed from V and 5 bases from J, the gap between germline ends came to 23 bases. The V gene's germline CDR1 is SEHNR and CDR2 FQNEAQ (reference sequence). The CDR3 extends over 17 amino acids. The CDR3 protein is CASSQIPGGPAGDTQYF. CDR3 bases: TGTGCCAGCAGCCAAATCCCCGGGGGGCCTGCGGGAGATACGCAGTATTTT. The full variable domain, completed using reference TRBV7-9 and TRBJ2-3, is DTGVSQNPRHKITKRGQNVTFRCDPISEHNRLYWYRQTLGQGPEFLTYFQNEAQLEKSRLLSDRFSAERPKGSFSTLEIQRTEQGDSAMYLCASSQIPGGPAGDTQYFGPGTRLTVL.

This chain links TRBV5-1 with TRBJ1-1; D unclear. In germline, CDR1 is SGHRS, CDR2 YFSETQ. Trimming shortened V by 4 bases and J by 1 base, and 11 bases separated the two germline ends. CDR3 length equals 14 residues. The CDR3 spells CASSGGRTNTEAFF. CDR3 DNA sequence: TGCGCCAGCAGCGGAGGACGGACGAACACTGAAGCTTTCTTT.

The chain links TRBV7-4 to TRBJ2-5; perhaps TRBD2 as D (5 bases). The CDR3 is 14 residues long. The V end lost 5 bases, the J end lost 5 bases, and 15 bases lay between the germline ends. Germline CDR1 and CDR2: SGHVT and SQSDAQ. CDR3 in amino acids: CASSLGLRRETQYF. The CDR3 DNA reads as TGTGCCAGCAGCCTCGGACTGCGGCGGGAGACCCAGTACTTC.

This clonotype has more than one count but fewer than ten. The V gene is TRBV7-2, the J gene TRBJ2-1, with D possibly matching TRBD2 (7 bases). The germline V gene has CDR1 SGHTA and CDR2 FQGNSA. V gave up 5 bases and J gave up 8 bases, with 19 bases separating them. The length of the CDR3 is 15 residues. The DNA of the CDR3 is TGTGCCAGCAGCCCGGTGGGGGGGGCCGGGGATGAGCAGTTCTTC. Protein: CASSPVGGAGDEQFF.

The chain is built from TRBV20-1 and TRBJ2-4; D unclear. The J call is in doubt because the DNA end fits TRBJ2-5 better. Germline loops: CDR1 DFQATT, CDR2 SNEGSKA (reference sequence). The CDR3 consists of 13 residues. The CDR3 is CSARDPVGKTQYF. For the CDR3, the DNA is TGCAGTGCTAGAGACCCTGTCGGAAAGACCCAGTACTTC.

This clonotype was seen ten or more times. This chain links TRBV5-6 with TRBJ2-1; 8 positions match TRBD1. Looked up from germline, CDR1 is SGHDT and CDR2 is YYEEEE. Trimming removed 4 bases from V and 0 bases from J; junction bases left unmatched: 6. This CDR3 has 16 amino acids. The CDR3 DNA reads as TGTGCCAGCAGCCCACGGACAGGGATCTCCTACAATGAGCAGTTCTTC. As protein: CASSPRTGISYNEQFF. The variable domain in full, with the rest retrieved from reference TRBV5-6 and TRBJ2-1, is DAGVTQSPTHLIKTRGQQVTLRCSPKSGHDTVSWYQQALGQGPQFIFQYYEEEERQRGNFPDRFSGHQFPNYSSELNVNALLLGDSALYLCASSPRTGISYNEQFFGPGTRLTVL.

This clonotype occurred many times. This rearrangement joins TRBV5-1 to TRBJ2-7; D call uncertain. CDR1 SGHRS and CDR2 YFSETQ come from the germline V gene. V was pared by 4 bases and J by 3 bases, with 20 bases between. This CDR3 has 16 amino acids. The CDR3 protein is CASSGQTGQSYYEQYF. The DNA of the CDR3 is TGCGCCAGCAGCGGGCAGACCGGCCAATCCTACTACGAGCAGTACTTC.

V gene TRBV9 combines with J gene TRBJ1-6; TRBD1 aligns across 7 bases. The germline gives CDR1 SGDLS, CDR2 YYNGEE. CDR3 length: 16 residues. J gave up 8 bases and V 2 bases, and 10 bases lay outside the gene matches. CDR3 nucleotide sequence: TGTGCCAGCAGCGTTTCTTCGGGACAGCCATATTCACCCCTCCACTTT. It translates to CASSVSSGQPYSPLHF. Together with reference TRBV9 and TRBJ1-6, the CDR3 gives the full variable domain: DSGVTQTPKHLITATGQRVTLRCSPRSGDLSVYWYQQSLDQGLQFLIQYYNGEERAKGNILERFSAQQFPDLHSELNLSSLELGDSALYFCASSVSSGQPYSPLHFGNGTRLTVT.

This clonotype showed up just a few times. The rearrangement joins TRBV20-1 to TRBJ1-4; possible D gene TRBD1, 5 bases. CDR3 length: 15 residues. Germline values: CDR1 DFQATT, CDR2 SNEGSKA (reference sequence). The germline V and J ends were trimmed by 0 bases and 6 bases, with 14 bases remaining between them. CDR3 DNA: TGCAGTGCTAGAGATTGGGGGGGTATAGATGAAAAACTGTTTTTT. Translation gives CSARDWGGIDEKLFF.

This clonotype was seen at least ten times. This chain connects TRBV24-1 to TRBJ2-5; D ambiguous. The germline gives CDR1 KGHDR, CDR2 SFDVKD. This CDR3 is built from 15 residues. The V and J ends lost 1 base and 2 bases respectively, with 10 bases between them. CDR3 nucleotides: TGTGCCACCAGTGATTTCGGATCCAGTCAAGAGACCCAGTACTTC. Translation gives CATSDFGSSQETQYF.

In its sample, this clonotype was seen a few times. This chain connects TRBV5-1 to TRBJ2-7; D may be TRBD2 (5 bases). Per germline, CDR1 SGHRS and CDR2 YFSETQ. CDR3 length: 13 amino acids. Between the trimmed V and J ends, which lost 1 base and 5 bases, there was a span of 10 bases. This CDR3 is CASSLRGQDEQYF. The CDR3, as DNA: TGCGCCAGCAGCTTGAGAGGGCAGGACGAGCAGTACTTC.

This clonotype was recorded at least ten times. A junction end diverges from the germline sequence, so it may reflect a read error. This chain uses TRBV6-5 with TRBJ2-5; 9 nucleotides match TRBD1. Looked up from germline, CDR1 is MNHEY and CDR2 is SVGAGI. The CDR3 extends over 15 amino acids. This CDR3 reads CVSSYMRTGEETQYF. CDR3 DNA sequence: TGTGTCAGCAGTTACATGAGGACAGGGGAAGAGACCCAGTACTTC.

Worth noting for this clonotype: A much larger clone is a single base away; this may be a read error. The chain recombines TRBV7-6 with TRBJ2-4; TRBD1 aligns across 9 bases. TRBJ2-7 matches the DNA end more closely, so the J call is doubtful. The germline CDR1 and CDR2 sequences are SGHVS and FNYEAQ. The CDR3 has 14 residues. CDR3 sequence: CASSLADRGAEQYF. The CDR3 bases are TGTGCCAGCAGCTTAGCGGACAGGGGAGCCGAGCAGTACTTC.

In regard to this clonotype: This clone may be a read error of a much larger clone one base away. The V gene is TRBV6-4, the J gene TRBJ2-3; 8 bases agree with TRBD2. From germline, CDR1 is MRHNA and CDR2 SNTAGT. V trimming: 3 bases; J trimming: 8 bases; junction bases outside the gene matches: 7. This CDR3 spans 14 amino acids. CDR3 sequence (DNA): TGTGCCAGCAGTGAAGCGGGGGCACCAGCTACGCAGTATTTT. It translates to CASSEAGAPATQYF.

This clonotype was detected ten times or more. The junction differs from germline at one of its ends, possibly a read error. The rearrangement uses TRBV7-7 and TRBJ2-5; perhaps TRBD1 as D (7 bases). CDR1 and CDR2 (germline): SSHAT, FNYEAQ (reference sequence). The CDR3 runs to 14 residues. CDR3 loop: CASSLEGAGETQYF. In DNA, the CDR3 is TGTGCTAGCAGCTTAGAGGGGGCGGGGGAGACCCAGTACTTC.

The gene calls are TRBV2 and TRBJ2-1, with TRBD2 matching over 10 bases. With 2 bases clipped from V and 5 bases from J, the junction kept 6 bases outside the gene matches. The CDR3 has 16 residues. Germline CDR1 SNHLY, CDR2 FYNNEI. The CDR3 loop reads CASSEFVSGGNNEQFF. The CDR3 bases are TGTGCCAGCAGTGAATTCGTTAGCGGGGGGAACAATGAGCAGTTCTTC.

The chain couples TRBV12-3 or TRBV12-4 to TRBJ1-2, with D unclear. There are 13 residues in the CDR3. V gave up 8 bases and J gave up 4 bases, with 14 bases separating them. DNA of the CDR3: TGTGCCAGCGTCTCGAGCAGAACCTATGGCTACACCTTC. Translating it yields CASVSSRTYGYTF.

This chain connects TRBV12-5 to TRBJ2-1, with D uncertain. Germline-derived CDR1 and CDR2 are LGHNT and FRNRAP. The CDR3 runs to 13 residues. Trimming removed 1 base at V and 13 bases at J, with 14 bases between. CDR3 nucleotide sequence: TGTGCTAGTGGTTTGGACCTAGGCGAGACCCAGTTCTTC. This codes for CASGLDLGETQFF.

This clonotype was picked up a small number of times. The CDR3 DNA reads as TGCTTTCTCGGGGAGGTCACTGAAGCTTTCTTT. It codes for CFLGEVTEAFF. The V gene is TRBV20-1, the J gene TRBJ1-1; the D is unclear. The CDR3 has 11 residues. Germline V lookup: CDR1 DFQATT, CDR2 SNEGSKA (reference sequence).

The chain couples TRBV9 to TRBJ2-3; 16 bases agree with TRBD2. After removal of 4 bases from V and 6 bases from J, the junction contained 17 bases not matched to a gene. Per germline, CDR1 SGDLS and CDR2 YYNGEE. This CDR3 has 20 amino acids. The CDR3 region has the DNA TGTGCCAGCAGCTCAAGGGAGGGACTAGCGGGGGGGACTGTGGGGGATACGCAGTATTTT. It encodes CASSSREGLAGGTVGDTQYF.

The chain is built from TRBV4-1 and TRBJ2-1; the D call may be TRBD1 or TRBD2 (5 bases each). The ends were cut back, 0 bases at V and 2 bases at J, with 11 bases in the middle. CDR3 length: 16 amino acids. Germline V gene lookup returns CDR1 MGHRA and CDR2 YSYEKL. The CDR3 DNA is TGCGCCAGCAGCCAAGAGGCAGGGAGCGCCTACAATGAGCAGTTCTTC. Its translation: CASSQEAGSAYNEQFF.

CDR3 DNA sequence: TGTGCCAGCAGTTTCCCGCTAGGGGAGCTTGGCACAGATACGCAGTATTTT. Translation gives CASSFPLGELGTDTQYF. The rearrangement uses TRBV12-3 or TRBV12-4 and TRBJ2-3; D possibly matches TRBD1 or TRBD2 (5 bases each). Trimming cost V 3 bases and J 1 base, with 17 bases left between them. The length of the CDR3 is 17 residues.